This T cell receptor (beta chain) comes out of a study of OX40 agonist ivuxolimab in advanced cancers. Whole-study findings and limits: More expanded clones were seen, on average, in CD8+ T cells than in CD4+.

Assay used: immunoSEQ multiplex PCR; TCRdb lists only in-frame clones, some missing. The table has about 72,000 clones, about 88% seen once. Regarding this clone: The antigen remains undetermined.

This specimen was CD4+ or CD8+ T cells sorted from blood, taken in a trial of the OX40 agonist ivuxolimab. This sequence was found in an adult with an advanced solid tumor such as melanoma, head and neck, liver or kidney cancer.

The CDR3 DNA reads TGCGCCAGCAGCCCGGGACAGGGAGGTGGAAACACCATATATTTT. Translating gives CASSPGQGGGNTIYF. The chain recombines TRBV5-1 with TRBJ1-3, with 9 bases identical to TRBD1. CDR3 length: 15 amino acids. J was trimmed by 3 bases and V by 4 bases; bases with no gene match: 5. Germline V lookup: CDR1 SGHRS, CDR2 YFSETQ.